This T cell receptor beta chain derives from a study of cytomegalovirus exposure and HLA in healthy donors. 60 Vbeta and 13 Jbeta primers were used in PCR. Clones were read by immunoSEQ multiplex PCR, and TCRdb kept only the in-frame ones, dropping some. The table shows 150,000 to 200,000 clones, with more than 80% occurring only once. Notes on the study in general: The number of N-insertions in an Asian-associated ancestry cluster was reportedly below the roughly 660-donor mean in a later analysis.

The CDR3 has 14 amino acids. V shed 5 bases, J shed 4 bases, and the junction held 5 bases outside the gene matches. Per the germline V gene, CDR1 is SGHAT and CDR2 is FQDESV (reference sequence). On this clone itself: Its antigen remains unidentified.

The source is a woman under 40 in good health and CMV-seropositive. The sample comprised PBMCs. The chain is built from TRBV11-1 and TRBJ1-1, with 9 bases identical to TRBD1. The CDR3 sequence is CASSTGQGSTEAFF. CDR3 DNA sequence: TGTGCCAGCAGCACCGGACAGGGGAGCACTGAAGCTTTCTTT.